This TCR beta chain was recorded in a study of T cells in Graves' hyperthyroidism and ophthalmopathy. The PBMCs studied were ones that came from about 10 ml fresh peripheral blood. At least ten counts were recorded for this clonotype. RNA transcripts provided the source from which TCR beta CDR3 regions were amplified. The HTBI primer set drove a first-round RT-PCR of the TCR CDR3. TCRdb re-called the multiplex PCR reads through MiXCR, storing one row per CDR3 protein. Among roughly 660,000 distinct CDR3 sequences listed, 17% were seen once. CDR1 GTSNPN and CDR2 SVGIG come from the germline V gene (reference sequence). V was cut by 0 bases and J by 6 bases, with 9 bases left in between. CDR3 length equals 12 residues.

Material for sequencing was blood. The receptor's source is a man over 45 with Graves' hyperthyroidism. The chain carries TRBV30 and TRBJ2-7, with D maybe TRBD1 (5 bases). CDR3 DNA sequence: TGTGCCTGGAGTGTAACAGGTGCCGAGCAGTACTTC. Protein sequence: CAWSVTGAEQYF.